This T cell receptor (beta chain) was captured by sequencing in a study of tissue T cells after allogeneic stem cell transplantation. Findings and caveats of the study: Blood and spleen captured only part of the tissue TCR repertoire. Within patients, tissue anatomy strongly shaped TCR repertoire composition. Which tissue TCRs were alloreactive or antigen-specific was not determined. Some clones might be persisting host cells. Motif-based clustering found tissue-specific repertoire signatures shared across patients, though few clones were shared.

CDR3 length: 16 amino acids. The germline V gene encodes CDR1 NSQYPW and CDR2 LRSPGD (reference sequence). V lost 0 bases and J lost 4; bases outside the gene matches: 3. As regards this clone: The target antigen is unknown. Gene names refer to mouse genes. The read falls 1 residue short of the CDR3 end, and the missing part is taken from the germline J gene.

Assay used: immunoSEQ multiplex PCR; TCRdb lists only in-frame clones, some missing. The sample has nearly 2,500 clones; about three fifths are singletons. The source material was gut tissue. V is TRBV1 and J is TRBJ2-2, with 9 bases lining up with TRBD2. The receptor was derived from a female BALB/c mouse in good health. The mice in this strain carry MHC haplotype H2-d. The CDR3 here is CTCSADGGAGTGQLYF. The CDR3 bases that were read are TGCACCTGCAGTGCAGATGGGGGGGCAGGCACCGGGCAGCTCTAC.